What follows are 23 T cell receptor beta chains derived from one specimen sequenced in a study of T cells in Graves' hyperthyroidism and ophthalmopathy. The investigators amplified TCR beta CDR3 regions from RNA transcripts. The TCR CDR3 was amplified in a first-round RT-PCR using the HTBI primer set. TCRdb ran MiXCR on the multiplex PCR reads and lists one entry per CDR3 protein. The table records some 300,000 distinct CDR3 sequences, roughly 20% of them present only once. Source material: blood. The receptors originated from a man over 45 with Graves' ophthalmopathy.

This chain uses TRBV12-3 or TRBV12-4 with TRBJ2-1, with D perhaps TRBD2 (5 bases). Between the trimmed V and J ends, which lost 4 bases and 5 bases, there was a span of 12 bases. This CDR3 is 14 amino acids long. CDR3 sequence (DNA): TGTGCCAGCAGTTCGTCATGGCGGGACAATGAGCAGTTCTTC. Translating it yields CASSSSWRDNEQFF.

This clonotype has at least ten counts. The chain joins TRBV20-1 to TRBJ2-1; 8 bases are a match to TRBD2. The germline CDR1 and CDR2 sequences are DFQATT and SNEGSKA (reference sequence). Unmatched junction bases numbered 5, after V lost 0 bases and J lost 7 bases. There are 14 residues in the CDR3. The CDR3 coding sequence is TGCAGTGCTAGAGATGGACTAGCACGGAATGAGCAGTTCTTC. It specifies CSARDGLARNEQFF.

This clonotype was counted ten times or more. The chain combines TRBV20-1 with TRBJ2-3; D remains ambiguous. Between the trimmed V and J ends, which lost 4 bases and 4 bases, there was a span of 9 bases. CDR3 length: 12 amino acids. Germline V lookup: CDR1 DFQATT, CDR2 SNEGSKA (reference sequence). CDR3 amino acids: CSAKDGPDTQYF. CDR3 sequence (DNA): TGCAGTGCTAAGGACGGCCCAGATACGCAGTATTTT.

This clonotype was observed many times. V is TRBV5-6 and J is TRBJ2-7; the match to TRBD1 covers 10 bases. From germline, CDR1 is SGHDT and CDR2 YYEEEE. The ends lost 5 bases at V and 3 bases at J; junction bases unmatched: 11. This CDR3 has 16 amino acids. CDR3 in DNA: TGTGCCAGCAGTAATCCGGGACAGGGGATTCGCTACGAGCAGTACTTC. Protein product: CASSNPGQGIRYEQYF.

This rearrangement joins TRBV6-1 to TRBJ2-1; 11 nucleotides line up with TRBD2. J was trimmed by 2 bases and V by 6 bases; bases with no gene match: 12. Looked up from germline, CDR1 is MNHNS and CDR2 is SASEGT. The CDR3 runs to 18 residues. The CDR3 spells CASSPPILAGVTYNEQFF. The CDR3 region has the DNA TGTGCCAGCAGCCCACCTATACTAGCGGGAGTCACCTACAATGAGCAGTTCTTC.

This clonotype was observed at least ten times. V is TRBV7-8 and J is TRBJ1-2; D not resolved. CDR1 and CDR2 (germline): SGHVS, FQNEAQ. Trimming stripped 1 base from V and 0 bases from J, with 6 bases between. There are 14 residues in the CDR3. The CDR3 loop is CASSLGWSNYGYTF. The CDR3 DNA sequence: TGTGCCAGCAGCTTAGGGTGGTCTAACTATGGCTACACCTTC.

CDR3 residues: CASSLSGDNQPQHF. The CDR3 region has the DNA TGCGCCAGCAGCTTGTCAGGGGACAATCAGCCCCAGCATTTT. This sequence joins TRBV5-1 and TRBJ1-5; a weak D match, TRBD1 (6 bases). From germline, CDR1 is SGHRS and CDR2 YFSETQ. Trimming removed 1 base from V and 3 bases from J, with 8 bases in between. This CDR3 is built from 14 residues.

This clonotype occurred many times. V usage is TRBV20-1 and J usage is TRBJ2-7; D is unclear. This CDR3 spans 12 amino acids. The V end was cut by 1 base, the J end by 2 bases, with 6 bases between. Germline assignment: CDR1 DFQATT and CDR2 SNEGSKA (reference sequence). The CDR3 is CSARAQTYEQYF. In DNA form, the CDR3 reads TGCAGTGCTAGAGCACAGACCTACGAGCAGTACTTC.

This chain uses TRBV3-1 with TRBJ2-7; possible D gene TRBD2, 7 bases. CDR1 and CDR2 (germline): LGHDT, YNNKEL (reference sequence). This CDR3 is built from 16 residues. V shed 0 bases and J shed 1 base, with 13 bases lying between them. The DNA for the CDR3 is TGTGCCAGCAGCCAAGATGGGGCGGGGGCTTCCTACGAGCAGTACTTC. Protein product: CASSQDGAGASYEQYF.

This clonotype has ten or more counts. The chain employs TRBV30 and TRBJ1-2; no reliable D call. The CDR3 consists of 12 residues. Germline CDR1 reads GTSNPN; CDR2 reads SVGIG (reference sequence). With 3 bases removed from V and 6 bases from J, the gap between germline ends came to 11 bases. As DNA, the CDR3 is TGTGCCTGGAGCCCCCAAGGGAATGGCTACACCTTC. Its protein product is CAWSPQGNGYTF.

V and J are TRBV4-1 and TRBJ2-3, with 7 positions matching TRBD2. The germline CDR1 and CDR2 sequences are MGHRA and YSYEKL. The CDR3 is 19 amino acids. V gave up 1 base and J gave up 1 base; unmatched junction bases: 14. CDR3 DNA sequence: TGCGCCAGCAGCCAAGGACTAGCCGCCCCGCCCGATCGCACAGATACGCAGTATTTT. Its translation: CASSQGLAAPPDRTDTQYF.

This clonotype has just a few counts. Germline and junction disagree at one end, which may indicate a read error. This sequence joins TRBV5-1 and TRBJ2-1; 10 nucleotides match TRBD2. The CDR3 has 16 amino acids. CDR1 and CDR2 from the germline V gene are SGHRS and YFSETQ. The CDR3 DNA sequence: TGCGTCAGCAGCTTTGGCCGGACTAGCGGAGACAATGAGCAGTTCTTC. Translating it yields CVSSFGRTSGDNEQFF.

The J gene is TRBJ2-7, the V gene TRBV9; D gene ambiguous. Trimming removed 4 bases at V and 0 bases at J, with 11 bases between. This CDR3 has 14 amino acids. The germline V gene has CDR1 SGDLS and CDR2 YYNGEE. The CDR3 region is CASSPRQDSYEQYF. The CDR3 bases are TGTGCCAGCAGCCCTCGGCAGGACTCCTACGAGCAGTACTTC.

This clonotype was seen repeatedly, ten times or more. This chain links TRBV20-1 with TRBJ1-1, with TRBD1 as a possible D gene (5 bases). V was shortened by 0 bases and J by 0 bases, with 11 bases between the two germline ends. The CDR3 is made up of 15 amino acids. Germline V gene data show CDR1 as DFQATT and CDR2 as SNEGSKA (reference sequence). The CDR3 loop reads CSARDPAGMNTEAFF. As DNA, the CDR3 is TGCAGTGCTAGAGATCCGGCAGGGATGAACACTGAAGCTTTCTTT.

The V gene is TRBV19, the J gene TRBJ2-3; D possibly corresponds to TRBD2 (6 bases). CDR3 length: 15 amino acids. The V and J ends lost 3 bases and 1 base respectively, with 11 bases between them. Germline lookup yields CDR1 LNHDA and CDR2 SQIVND (reference sequence). The CDR3 spells CASSISSSGTDTQYF. The CDR3 nucleotides are TGTGCCAGTAGTATTTCGTCTAGCGGCACAGATACGCAGTATTTT.

This clonotype showed up just a few times. V usage is TRBV27 and J usage is TRBJ2-3; the match to TRBD1 covers 9 bases. Germline values: CDR1 MNHEY, CDR2 SMNVEV (reference sequence). J lost 3 bases, V lost 3 bases, and 7 bases had no gene match. CDR3 length equals 16 residues. CDR3 DNA sequence: TGTGCCAGCAGTTTTAACGGACAGGGGTGGACAGATACGCAGTATTTT. Translation gives CASSFNGQGWTDTQYF.

V and J are TRBV19 and TRBJ1-5; TRBD1 matches 7 bases. V dropped 5 bases and J dropped 4; count of bases not matched to a gene: 8. Germline assignment: CDR1 LNHDA and CDR2 SQIVND (reference sequence). The CDR3 loop spans 15 amino acids. The CDR3 sequence: CASSAGTVANQPQHF. In nucleotides, the CDR3 is TGTGCCAGTAGTGCCGGGACAGTAGCAAATCAGCCCCAGCATTTT.

V usage is TRBV5-1 and J usage is TRBJ1-1; TRBD1 agrees at 9 bases. The CDR3 is 15 residues long. J lost 0 bases, V lost 6 bases, and 6 bases had no gene match. Germline V gene lookup returns CDR1 SGHRS and CDR2 YFSETQ. The CDR3 coding sequence is TGCGCCAGCACCAGGGGGACAGGGATGAACACTGAAGCTTTCTTT. Its translation: CASTRGTGMNTEAFF.

The table lists this clonotype with a few counts. The gene calls are TRBV7-3 and TRBJ2-7; TRBD2 agrees at 8 bases. Germline V gives CDR1 SGHTA, CDR2 FQGTGA. V gave up 4 bases and J gave up 2 bases; unmatched junction bases: 7. The CDR3 has 15 amino acids. The CDR3 sequence: CASSSAGGWAYEQYF. In DNA, the CDR3 is TGTGCCAGCAGCTCCGCGGGAGGTTGGGCCTACGAGCAGTACTTC.

V and J are TRBV7-3 and TRBJ2-2; D is ambiguous. Trimming left V 0 bases short and J 3 bases short, with 11 bases between. The CDR3 extends over 16 amino acids. The germline V gene encodes CDR1 SGHTA and CDR2 FQGTGA. The DNA of the CDR3 is TGTGCCAGCAGCTTAACCTCGGGCCAATACACCGGGGAGCTGTTTTTT. It yields the protein CASSLTSGQYTGELFF.

This clonotype has only a few counts. At one end, the junction sequence differs from germline, possibly due to a read error. CDR3 DNA: TGCAGTGCTAGGAAAAAAGGGGGAGATACGCGGTATTTT. Residues: CSARKKGGDTRYF. The chain is built from TRBV20-1 and TRBJ2-3, with D possibly matching TRBD1 (6 bases). Germline loops: CDR1 DFQATT, CDR2 SNEGSKA (reference sequence). This CDR3 has 13 residues.

This clonotype was detected ten times or more. V usage is TRBV7-2 and J usage is TRBJ2-7, with 10 bases lining up with TRBD1. Germline values: CDR1 SGHTA, CDR2 FQGNSA. Trimming at V came to 4 bases and at J to 6 bases, leaving 3 bases not matched to a gene. The CDR3 runs 13 residues. CDR3 nucleotide sequence: TGTGCCAGCAGCTCGACAGGGGGCGGCGAGCAGTACTTC. Its protein product is CASSSTGGGEQYF.

This clonotype appeared many times. V is TRBV6-1 and J is TRBJ2-7; the D gene could be TRBD1 or TRBD2 (5 bases each). With 5 bases removed from V and 2 bases from J, the gap between germline ends came to 13 bases. CDR3 length: 14 residues. Germline CDR1 is MNHNS and CDR2 is SASEGT. CDR3 DNA: TGTGCCAGCAGTCACCGGGACGGGACCTACGAGCAGTACTTC. As protein: CASSHRDGTYEQYF.